This T cell receptor (beta chain) was obtained from a study of neurological immune-mediated disorders. This clonotype appeared many times. The CDR3 totals 15 residues. V was pared by 0 bases and J by 2 bases, with 4 bases of the junction left unmatched. Germline V CDR1 and CDR2: SEHNR, FQNEAQ (reference sequence). MiXCR was run by TCRdb on the 5' RACE reads, yielding one entry per CDR3 protein. The table lists about 58,000 distinct CDR3 sequences, under 2.5% of them singletons. This chain uses TRBV7-9 with TRBJ2-7; 7 bases agree with TRBD1. This receptor was obtained from a man aged 50-59 years with multiple sclerosis. Input material: PBMCs. CDR3 sequence reads: CASSLAPGQTYEQYF. The CDR3 region has the DNA TGTGCCAGCAGCTTAGCCCCGGGACAGACCTACGAGCAGTACTTC.